Shown below are 19 T cell receptor beta chains from a single sample sequenced in a study of blood T cell repertoires in COVID-19. Method: immunoSEQ multiplex PCR; TCRdb's copy keeps in-frame clones and lacks some. Of more than 200,000 clones in the sample, around 81% were seen once. Sequenced material: PBMCs or T cells enriched from blood (not recorded which). The receptors stem from a woman aged 40 to 50 with acute COVID-19.

The J gene is TRBJ1-6, the V gene TRBV7-2; TRBD1 matches at 7 bases. The germline V gene encodes CDR1 SGHTA and CDR2 FQGNSA. CDR3 length equals 16 residues. The V segment lost 7 bases and the J segment 2 bases; nucleotides outside the gene matches: 8. The CDR3 is CASNPGGRTYNSPLHF. Written as DNA, the CDR3 is TGTGCCAGCAACCCAGGGGGTCGGACCTATAATTCACCCCTCCACTTT.

There are many counts of this clone. The chain carries TRBV6-6 and TRBJ2-5, with a tentative D call TRBD2 (6 bases). The CDR3 loop spans 14 amino acids. V was shortened by 4 bases and J by 4 bases, with 13 bases between the two germline ends. CDR1 MNHNY and CDR2 SVGAGI come from the germline V gene (reference sequence). CDR3 residues: CASSSSGLRETQYF. The CDR3 bases are TGTGCCAGCAGTTCCTCGGGACTCAGAGAGACCCAGTACTTC.

The rearrangement uses TRBV5-1 and TRBJ1-1, with D perhaps TRBD1 (6 bases). The germline gives CDR1 SGHRS, CDR2 YFSETQ. The CDR3 is made up of 14 amino acids. Deletions cut 2 bases from V and 3 bases from J, with 11 bases between. CDR3 loop: CASSFRDTYTEAFF. The CDR3 region has the DNA TGCGCCAGCAGCTTCCGGGACACCTACACTGAAGCTTTCTTT.

This clone was recorded only once. The chain joins TRBV7-2 to TRBJ1-3; 9 bases match TRBD1. V gave up 4 bases and J gave up 0 bases; unmatched junction bases: 1. The germline gives CDR1 SGHTA, CDR2 FQGNSA. The CDR3 contains 15 residues. CDR3 DNA sequence: TGTGCCAGCAGCTGGGGACAGGGCTCTGGAAACACCATATATTTT. Translated, it gives CASSWGQGSGNTIYF.

This rearrangement joins TRBV30 to TRBJ1-4, with D perhaps matching TRBD1 (5 bases). CDR1 is GTSNPN, CDR2 SVGIG, per germline (reference sequence). The germline V and J ends were trimmed by 0 bases and 4 bases, with 9 bases remaining between them. The CDR3 sequence is 14 residues long. The CDR3: CAWSVRTINEKLFF. The CDR3 region has the DNA TGTGCCTGGAGTGTAAGGACAATTAATGAAAAACTGTTTTTT.

The chain combines TRBV6-5 with TRBJ1-1; the D gene is possibly TRBD1 (6 bases). The CDR3 length is 14 residues. The V end was cut by 8 bases, the J end by 1 base, with 14 bases between. Germline V gives CDR1 MNHEY, CDR2 SVGAGI. As DNA, the CDR3 is TGTGCCAGCTGGGTAAAAGGGGGGAACACTGAAGCTTTCTTT. This sequence encodes CASWVKGGNTEAFF.

The rearrangement links TRBV4-3 to TRBJ2-2; TRBD2 matches 11 bases. J was trimmed by 5 bases and V by 0 bases; bases with no gene match: 5. Germline CDR1 is LGHNA and CDR2 is YSLEER. The CDR3 is 17 amino acids. The CDR3 coding sequence is TGCGCCAGCAGCCAAGATGTAGCGGGAGGGGTAACCGGGGAGCTGTTTTTT. It yields the protein CASSQDVAGGVTGELFF.

This clone was seen a few times. The rearrangement joins TRBV28 to TRBJ2-7, with 10 bases lining up with TRBD1. CDR3 size: 13 residues. V was pared by 2 bases and J by 9 bases, with 4 bases of the junction left unmatched. The germline gives CDR1 MDHEN, CDR2 SYDVKM. The CDR3 region has the DNA TGTGCCAGCAGTTTAGCGGGACAGGGGATGCAGTACTTC. Translation: CASSLAGQGMQYF.

The chain joins TRBV4-1 to TRBJ2-5, with 9 bases identical to TRBD2. With V trimmed by 3 bases and J by 5 bases, 10 bases remained unmatched. The CDR3 spans 16 residues. Germline V gene lookup returns CDR1 MGHRA and CDR2 YSYEKL. The CDR3 region is CASSQLLAGALETQYF. The DNA of the CDR3 is TGCGCCAGCAGCCAGCTACTAGCGGGCGCGCTGGAGACCCAGTACTTC.

V usage is TRBV9 and J usage is TRBJ2-1; 8 bases align to TRBD2. The CDR3 spans 16 residues. The V and J ends lost 3 bases and 6 bases, in that order; junction bases with no gene match: 11. Germline V gives CDR1 SGDLS, CDR2 YYNGEE. The CDR3 spells CASSALLSGSGNEQFF. The CDR3 nucleotides read TGTGCCAGCAGCGCCCTTTTGAGCGGGAGTGGCAATGAGCAGTTCTTC.

V is TRBV7-2 and J is TRBJ2-1; D perhaps matches TRBD2 (6 bases). The CDR3 is 15 amino acids. The germline CDR1 and CDR2 sequences are SGHTA and FQGNSA. The V end was cut by 5 bases, the J end by 5 bases, with 16 bases between. The CDR3 region has the DNA TGTGCCAGCAGCACCCACGGGACTGCGGACAATGAGCAGTTCTTC. It yields the protein CASSTHGTADNEQFF.

The rearrangement links TRBV7-2 to TRBJ2-5; D is perhaps TRBD2 (5 bases). The V end was cut by 4 bases, the J end by 7 bases, with 10 bases between. The CDR3 is made up of 12 amino acids. Looked up from germline, CDR1 is SGHTA and CDR2 is FQGNSA. CDR3 region: CASSSSMGTQYF. CDR3 bases: TGTGCCAGCAGCTCTAGCATGGGGACCCAGTACTTC. The whole variable domain, filled in from reference TRBV7-2 and TRBJ2-5, reads GAGVSQSPSNKVTEKGKDVELRCDPISGHTALYWYRQSLGQGLEFLIYFQGNSAPDKSGLPSDRFSAERTGGSVSTLTIQRTQQEDSAVYLCASSSSMGTQYFGPGTRLLVL.

The chain links TRBV9 to TRBJ2-2; 8 nucleotides agree with TRBD1. CDR1 and CDR2 from the germline V gene are SGDLS and YYNGEE. Trimming took 0 bases from V and 5 from J; bases not matched to a gene: 3. The CDR3 has 15 amino acids. In DNA, the CDR3 is TGTGCCAGCAGCGTAGCAGGGGGCCTTACCGGGGAGCTGTTTTTT. The encoded protein is CASSVAGGLTGELFF.

The chain carries TRBV9 and TRBJ1-1; D may be TRBD1 (5 bases). Trimming cost V 7 bases and J 0 bases, with 10 bases left between them. Germline CDR1 reads SGDLS; CDR2 reads YYNGEE. The CDR3 has 13 residues. The CDR3 protein is CASGRELNTEAFF. CDR3 DNA: TGTGCCAGCGGCAGGGAATTGAACACTGAAGCTTTCTTT.

This chain links TRBV5-4 with TRBJ2-3, with 8 nucleotides matching TRBD1. Trimming removed 4 bases from V and 3 bases from J; junction bases left unmatched: 4. CDR1 SGHNT and CDR2 YYREEE come from the germline V gene (reference sequence). This CDR3 has 14 amino acids. CDR3 residues: CASSPRQGTDTQYF. Here the CDR3 DNA reads TGTGCCAGCAGCCCCCGACAGGGGACAGATACGCAGTATTTT.

The chain links TRBV7-2 to TRBJ1-2; 9 bases line up with TRBD1. Per the germline V gene, CDR1 is SGHTA and CDR2 is FQGNSA. V dropped 2 bases and J dropped 0; count of bases not matched to a gene: 1. This CDR3 has 15 amino acids. The CDR3 is CASSLRQGANYGYTF. For the CDR3, the DNA is TGTGCCAGCAGCTTACGACAGGGGGCTAACTATGGCTACACCTTC. Full variable domain (remainder filled in from reference TRBV7-2 and TRBJ1-2): GAGVSQSPSNKVTEKGKDVELRCDPISGHTALYWYRQSLGQGLEFLIYFQGNSAPDKSGLPSDRFSAERTGGSVSTLTIQRTQQEDSAVYLCASSLRQGANYGYTFGSGTRLTVV.

This clone was recorded only once. DNA of the CDR3: TGTGCCAGCAGTTCGGGACAGGGAGGTTATGGCTACACCTTC. Residues: CASSSGQGGYGYTF. V is TRBV2 and J is TRBJ1-2; 9 nucleotides line up with TRBD1. The CDR3 has 14 residues. With 5 bases clipped from V and 5 bases from J, the junction kept 6 bases outside the gene matches. CDR1 is SNHLY and CDR2 is FYNNEI in the germline V gene.

The genes are TRBV7-6 and TRBJ2-5; 7 bases fit TRBD1. Per germline, CDR1 SGHVS and CDR2 FNYEAQ. The CDR3 consists of 17 residues. With V trimmed by 6 bases and J by 1 base, 14 bases remained unmatched. CDR3 DNA sequence: TGTGCCAGCAGTCGTTATAGTTCGGGGACAGTCCAAGAGACCCAGTACTTC. Translation: CASSRYSSGTVQETQYF.

The V gene is TRBV15, the J gene TRBJ1-3, with D perhaps TRBD1 (5 bases). This CDR3 region has 15 residues. V lost 0 bases and J lost 2, with 8 bases in between. Per germline, CDR1 LNHNV and CDR2 YYDKDF (reference sequence). CDR3 region: CATSRDGTTGNTIYF. The CDR3, as DNA: TGTGCCACCAGCAGAGACGGGACTACTGGAAACACCATATATTTT.